A single sample is the source of the 17 T cell receptor beta chains below, sequenced in a study of blood T cell repertoires in COVID-19. Clones were sequenced by immunoSEQ multiplex PCR, and TCRdb holds only the in-frame ones, with some missing. Counted here are roughly 140,000 clones, around 84% occurring once; the ten biggest clones make up about 7.8%. Specimen: peripheral blood. The receptors derive from a woman in her forties or fifties in a cohort sampled during active or convalescent COVID-19.

The V call is TRBV10-3, the J call TRBJ2-1; tentatively, D is TRBD2 (7 bases). The V end lost 0 bases, the J end lost 8 bases, and 11 bases lay between the germline ends. The CDR3 spans 14 residues. Per germline, CDR1 ENHRY and CDR2 SYGVKD. The CDR3 sequence is CAISESRGADEQFF. Here the CDR3 DNA reads TGTGCCATCAGTGAGTCCCGGGGGGCGGATGAGCAGTTCTTC.

This rearrangement joins TRBV19 to TRBJ2-3; 8 positions match TRBD2. V was clipped by 2 bases and J by 3 bases; unmatched bases: 16. The germline gives CDR1 LNHDA, CDR2 SQIVND (reference sequence). The CDR3 loop spans 19 amino acids. CDR3 sequence: CASSIQPSGPRYQTDTQYF. The CDR3, as DNA: TGTGCCAGTAGTATACAACCTAGCGGGCCCCGCTACCAAACAGATACGCAGTATTTT.

The rearrangement uses TRBV6-6 and TRBJ2-2; possibly TRBD1 for D (6 bases). The CDR3 spans 14 residues. The germline V and J ends were trimmed by 9 bases and 2 bases, with 13 bases remaining between them. Germline CDR1 reads MNHNY; CDR2 reads SVGAGI (reference sequence). CDR3 nucleotides: TGTGCCAGTCACGAGGGGGTAAACACCGGGGAGCTGTTTTTT. Amino acids: CASHEGVNTGELFF.

The CDR3 DNA is TGTGCCAGCAGTGAGCAGGGGGGAGCAGAGACCCAGTACTTC. Its translation: CASSEQGGAETQYF. V is TRBV6-1 and J is TRBJ2-5, with TRBD1 as a possible D gene (7 bases). CDR1 is MNHNS, CDR2 SASEGT, per germline. The germline V and J ends were trimmed by 3 bases and 4 bases, with 12 bases remaining between them. CDR3 length: 14 amino acids.

The rearrangement uses TRBV10-3 and TRBJ1-2, with D uncertain. Between the trimmed V and J ends, which lost 5 bases and 6 bases, there was a span of 16 bases. Germline CDR1 ENHRY, CDR2 SYGVKD. CDR3 size: 14 residues. In nucleotides, the CDR3 is TGTGCCATCAGTAACACGGGAGATCGTGATGGCTACACCTTC. Translating gives CAISNTGDRDGYTF.

The chain links TRBV21-1 to TRBJ1-2. TRBV21-1 is a recognized pseudogene. The length of the CDR3 is 11 residues. CDR3 sequence (DNA): TGTGCCAGCCATAGTAACTATGGCTACACCTTC. Protein: CASHSNYGYTF.

CDR3 amino acids: CASTGGSTEETQYF. CDR3 DNA: TGCGCCAGCACCGGGGGGAGTACCGAAGAGACCCAGTACTTC. This chain joins TRBV23-1 and TRBJ2-5; TRBD2 aligns across 7 bases. TRBV23-1 is identified as an open reading frame with a role that is uncertain. The CDR3 covers 14 residues. The ends lost 7 bases at V and 3 bases at J; junction bases unmatched: 8.

The V call is TRBV6-4, the J call TRBJ2-3, with a weak D call TRBD1 (5 bases). There are 13 residues in the CDR3. CDR1 is MRHNA, CDR2 SNTAGT, per germline. V shed 4 bases and J shed 3 bases, with 8 bases lying between them. The CDR3 DNA is TGTGCCAGCAGTGTAGGGGAAACAGATACGCAGTATTTT. It encodes CASSVGETDTQYF.

CDR3 region: CASSSPPGTDTQYF. The CDR3 region has the DNA TGTGCCAGCAGTTCCCCTCCGGGCACAGATACGCAGTATTTT. This chain connects TRBV6-1 to TRBJ2-3; D gene unclear. Trimming took off 5 bases at V and 1 base at J, with 10 bases between the two ends. Germline V CDR1 and CDR2: MNHNS, SASEGT. The CDR3 has 14 residues.

To note about this clone: Mismatch with germline at one junction end may stem from a read error. The rearrangement links TRBV18 to TRBJ2-7; D gene ambiguous. CDR1 and CDR2 from the germline V gene are KGHSH and LQKENI. This CDR3 region has 14 residues. The CDR3 DNA sequence: TGTGCCAGCTCTCCACCCGTTAACTCCTACGAGCAGTACTTC. Translated, it gives CASSPPVNSYEQYF.

The chain recombines TRBV5-6 with TRBJ2-2, with a possible D match to TRBD2 (5 bases). The V gene's germline CDR1 is SGHDT and CDR2 YYEEEE. The CDR3 has 16 residues. V was trimmed by 1 base and J by 0 bases, leaving 10 bases between them. Here the CDR3 DNA reads TGTGCCAGCAGCTTGTTATGGACTTCGAACACCGGGGAGCTGTTTTTT. Its translation is CASSLLWTSNTGELFF.

The chain carries TRBV5-1 and TRBJ2-5, with 9 nucleotides matching TRBD2. The CDR3 length is 22 residues. J lost 2 bases, V lost 5 bases, and 28 bases had no gene match. Germline CDR1 SGHRS, CDR2 YFSETQ. This CDR3 reads CASREALLPGRIAGVRQETQYF. The CDR3 bases are TGCGCCAGCAGGGAGGCGCTCCTCCCGGGGCGGATAGCGGGAGTTCGACAAGAGACCCAGTACTTC.

This rearrangement joins TRBV5-5 to TRBJ1-5, with 7 bases fitting TRBD1. The CDR3 sequence is 15 residues long. CDR1 is SGHKS, CDR2 YYEKEE, per germline (reference sequence). V shed 1 base and J 5 bases; nucleotides not matched to a gene: 6. The CDR3 DNA reads as TGTGCCAGCAGCTTGCGCCAGGGGGACCATCAGCCCCAGCATTTT. Translation gives CASSLRQGDHQPQHF.

The genes are TRBV19 and TRBJ1-5, with unresolved D. Germline V gene data show CDR1 as LNHDA and CDR2 as SQIVND (reference sequence). This CDR3 is built from 16 residues. Trimming shortened V by 1 base and J by 10 bases, and 20 bases separated the two germline ends. The CDR3 bases are TGTGCCAGTAGTATAGCCAGGACTGAGCCGACGGGACCCCAGCATTTT. Translated: CASSIARTEPTGPQHF.

The V gene is TRBV14, the J gene TRBJ2-7; weak D call: TRBD1 (6 bases). Trimming stripped 0 bases from V and 3 bases from J, with 12 bases between. The CDR3 has 15 residues. Germline loops: CDR1 SGHDN, CDR2 FVKESK. CDR3 sequence reads: CASSQDPGHHYEQYF. The CDR3 DNA sequence: TGTGCCAGCAGCCAAGACCCGGGACACCACTACGAGCAGTACTTC.

The chain is built from TRBV7-2 and TRBJ2-5; 11 bases line up with TRBD1. The germline V gene encodes CDR1 SGHTA and CDR2 FQGNSA. The CDR3 runs to 15 residues. J lost 9 bases, V lost 5 bases, and 11 bases had no gene match. The CDR3 coding sequence is TGTGCCAGCAGCCGTAAGGGACAGGGGGACGGGGCCCAGTACTTC. Its protein product is CASSRKGQGDGAQYF. The full variable domain, in which reference TRBV7-2 and TRBJ2-5 provide the parts outside the CDR3, is GAGVSQSPSNKVTEKGKDVELRCDPISGHTALYWYRQSLGQGLEFLIYFQGNSAPDKSGLPSDRFSAERTGGSVSTLTIQRTQQEDSAVYLCASSRKGQGDGAQYFGPGTRLLVL.

The CDR3 nucleotides are TGTGCCAGCTCAAACACGGGACTAGCGGTTCAAGAGACCCAGTACTTC. Translation: CASSNTGLAVQETQYF. The gene calls are TRBV18 and TRBJ2-5; TRBD2 matches 11 bases. Germline CDR1 and CDR2: KGHSH and LQKENI. J gave up 2 bases and V 5 bases, and 7 bases lay outside the gene matches. The CDR3 is 16 amino acids.